A single sample is the source of the 11 T cell receptor beta chains below, sequenced in a study of blood T cells in healthy people across ages. Primed by a sample-barcoded 5' primer and a J-beta primer mix, a second PCR proceeded for roughly 6 to 12 cycles. One entry per CDR3 protein results from TCRdb running MiXCR on the 5' RACE reads. The table has 580,000 or so distinct CDR3 sequences, around 48% seen once. The sequencing sample was made of blood. The receptors derive from a man older than 75 in good health.

This clonotype was counted many times. This sequence joins TRBV20-1 and TRBJ2-3; unclear D gene. This CDR3 is 11 amino acids long. Trimming removed 1 base at V and 6 bases at J, with 5 bases between. Germline V gene data show CDR1 as DFQATT and CDR2 as SNEGSKA (reference sequence). In DNA, the CDR3 is TGCAGTGCTAGAGCTTGGGATACGCAGTATTTT. Amino acid sequence: CSARAWDTQYF.

For the CDR3, the DNA is TGTGCCAGCAGTCCCGCCGGGACAGAACAAGAGACCCAGTACTTC. Residues: CASSPAGTEQETQYF. The chain employs TRBV6-2 or TRBV6-3 and TRBJ2-5, with 7 bases that match TRBD1. The V gene end was trimmed by 5 bases and the J gene end by 2 bases; junction bases not matched to a gene: 8. The CDR3 is 15 residues long. Germline values: CDR1 MNHEY, CDR2 SVGEGT.

The J gene is TRBJ2-1, the V gene TRBV6-2 or TRBV6-3; D possibly corresponds to TRBD1 (6 bases). The CDR3 length is 14 residues. V was trimmed by 6 bases and J by 4 bases, leaving 13 bases between them. The germline gives CDR1 MNHEY, CDR2 SVGEGT. This chain's CDR3 is CASSHRDTYNEQFF. CDR3 nucleotides: TGTGCCAGCAGCCACCGGGACACGTACAATGAGCAGTTCTTC.

This clonotype showed up just once. The chain links TRBV20-1 to TRBJ1-2; D not resolved. Germline V gene sequence: CDR1 DFQATT, CDR2 SNEGSKA (reference sequence). There are 14 residues in the CDR3. Trimming cost V 8 bases and J 6 bases, with 22 bases left between them. CDR3 nucleotides: TGCAGTCCGAAACTGCGTCCGGGGATGGATGGCTACACCTTC. Its translation is CSPKLRPGMDGYTF.

The chain links TRBV4-3 to TRBJ1-4; D ambiguous. CDR3 length: 13 residues. V was pared by 9 bases and J by 2 bases, with 10 bases between. Germline V gene data show CDR1 as LGHNA and CDR2 as YSLEER. The CDR3 sequence: CASSTGTNEKLFF. CDR3 DNA: TGCGCCAGTTCTACCGGGACTAATGAAAAACTGTTTTTT.

This clonotype has a count of ten or more. This chain joins TRBV6-5 and TRBJ1-2; 8 positions agree with TRBD1. V dropped 5 bases and J dropped 7; count of bases not matched to a gene: 6. The CDR3 sequence is 13 residues long. The germline gives CDR1 MNHEY, CDR2 SVGAGI. The CDR3 protein is CASSDQGALGYTF. The CDR3, as DNA: TGTGCCAGCAGTGATCAGGGGGCGCTTGGCTACACCTTC.

The chain combines TRBV20-1 with TRBJ2-3; D is unresolved. The V gene lost 3 bases and the J gene lost 5 bases, with 15 bases spanning the gap. Germline V lookup: CDR1 DFQATT, CDR2 SNEGSKA (reference sequence). The CDR3 spans 14 residues. CDR3 sequence reads: CSARLPQRGDTQYF. DNA for the CDR3: TGCAGTGCTAGGCTTCCCCAACGAGGAGATACGCAGTATTTT.

There are many counts of this clonotype. A read error may account for a junction end that differs from germline. The chain combines TRBV20-1 with TRBJ2-3; unclear D gene. Germline V gene sequence: CDR1 DFQATT, CDR2 SNEGSKA (reference sequence). The CDR3 is 10 amino acids. CDR3 protein: CSASKDTQYF. CDR3 DNA: TGCAGTGCCAGCAAAGATACGCAGTATTTT.

The chain carries TRBV4-3 and TRBJ2-1; TRBD2 aligns across 16 bases. J gave up 8 bases and V 3 bases, and 4 bases lay outside the gene matches. Per germline, CDR1 LGHNA and CDR2 YSLEER. This CDR3 comprises 16 residues. CDR3 bases: TGCGCCAGCAGCCAGGGGACTAGCGGGAGGGTCGATGAGCAGTTCTTC. It encodes CASSQGTSGRVDEQFF.

The chain uses TRBV11-1 and TRBJ1-2; D is unclear. In germline, CDR1 is SGHAT, CDR2 FQDESV (reference sequence). This CDR3 region has 14 residues. Trimming removed 5 bases at V and 2 bases at J, with 12 bases between. CDR3 region: CASSLTDGNYGYTF. Here the CDR3 DNA reads TGTGCCAGCAGCCTTACCGACGGGAACTATGGCTACACCTTC.

Notes on this clonotype: A much larger clone differs from this one at a single base, so this may be a read error. This chain links TRBV7-9 with TRBJ2-3, with D possibly being TRBD2 (6 bases). The CDR3 has 17 residues. The germline gives CDR1 SEHNR, CDR2 FQNEAQ (reference sequence). CDR3 nucleotides: TGTGTCAGCAGCTCTACTGGAGGGAGAGCAAGCACAGATACGCAGTATTTT. Translating gives CVSSSTGGRASTDTQYF.